This T cell receptor (beta chain) was sequenced in a study of neurological immune-mediated disorders. This clonotype occurred many times. Its matching antigen is unknown. Trimming removed 3 bases at V and 1 base at J, with 6 bases between. CDR1 is SGHTA, CDR2 FQGNSA, per germline. The CDR3 totals 14 residues. Each CDR3 protein gets one entry after TCRdb re-called the 5' RACE reads with MiXCR. This table has about 80,000 distinct CDR3 sequences, approximately 9.4% appearing once. Study-level points and caveats: In HTLV-1-associated myelopathy, TCR clonal expansion was greatest, whereas multiple sclerosis had the least, falling below healthy controls.

Healthy controls consisted of blood bank volunteers in Maryland, USA. The genes are TRBV7-2 and TRBJ2-2; D gene ambiguous. Sample: PBMCs. The receptor was derived from a man in his fifties in good health. CDR3 sequence reads: CASSLVGNTGELFF. CDR3 sequence (DNA): TGTGCCAGCAGCTTGGTAGGGAACACCGGGGAGCTGTTTTTT.